A single sample gave rise to the 20 T cell receptor beta chains below, sequenced in a study of blood T cell repertoires in COVID-19. Assay: immunoSEQ multiplex PCR; the TCRdb copy retains only in-frame clones and omits some. The data show about 190,000 clones, with 80% seen just once and around 6.9% held by the top ten. Sequences were obtained from peripheral blood. The source is a man in his sixties with acute or convalescent COVID-19.

The rearrangement joins TRBV29-1 to TRBJ2-2; D is unclear. CDR1 and CDR2 from the germline V gene are SQVTM and ANQGSEA. The CDR3 has 14 residues. V was clipped by 4 bases and J by 1 base, with 10 bases between them. CDR3 protein: CSVGLSLNTGELFF. The CDR3 region has the DNA TGCAGCGTTGGACTTAGTTTGAACACCGGGGAGCTGTTTTTT.

This clone was detected only a few times. The chain combines TRBV23-1 with TRBJ1-2; D is ambiguous. TRBV23-1 is placed among ORFs of uncertain function. V lost 6 bases and J 5 bases, leaving 19 bases between the germline ends. The CDR3 covers 15 residues. CDR3 sequence: CASSPPTRAQYGYTF. The CDR3 DNA is TGCGCCAGCAGCCCCCCCACGAGAGCGCAGTATGGCTACACCTTC.

This rearrangement joins TRBV27 to TRBJ1-4; D unclear. This CDR3 is built from 12 residues. Per germline, CDR1 MNHEY and CDR2 SMNVEV (reference sequence). Trimming stripped 4 bases from V and 10 bases from J, with 10 bases between. The CDR3, as DNA: TGTGCCAGCAGTTCACCTCCGGGAAAACTGTTTTTT. Translation gives CASSSPPGKLFF. Together with reference TRBV27 and TRBJ1-4, the CDR3 gives the full variable domain: EAQVTQNPRYLITVTGKKLTVTCSQNMNHEYMSWYRQDPGLGLRQIYYSMNVEVTDKGDVPEGYKVSRKEKRNFPLILESPSPNQTSLYFCASSSPPGKLFFGSGTQLSVL.

The chain is built from TRBV10-1 and TRBJ2-1; D unclear. This CDR3 contains 15 residues. Trimming pared 0 bases from V and 8 bases from J, leaving 14 bases between. CDR1 is WNHNN, CDR2 SYGVQD, per germline (reference sequence). The CDR3 DNA sequence: TGCGCCAGCAGTGAGTCGAGGCGGCCTTTGGATGAGCAGTTCTTC. Amino acid sequence: CASSESRRPLDEQFF.

This clone was counted once. This chain uses TRBV27 with TRBJ1-4, with 8 bases fitting TRBD1. V lost 0 bases to trimming and J lost 1 base; unmatched junction nucleotides: 1. The CDR3 totals 16 residues. Per germline, CDR1 MNHEY and CDR2 SMNVEV (reference sequence). Here the CDR3 reads CASSLSQGVTNEKLFF. CDR3 nucleotide sequence: TGTGCCAGCAGTTTATCACAGGGGGTAACTAATGAAAAACTGTTTTTT.

The chain links TRBV27 to TRBJ1-6; possible D gene TRBD1, 5 bases. V was shortened by 2 bases and J by 0 bases, with 17 bases between the two germline ends. The CDR3 consists of 19 residues. Looked up from germline, CDR1 is MNHEY and CDR2 is SMNVEV (reference sequence). CDR3 nucleotide sequence: TGTGCCAGCAGTTTACGGGGGGTGCGGGGAGGCTCCTATAATTCACCCCTCCACTTT. This sequence encodes CASSLRGVRGGSYNSPLHF.

J is TRBJ2-7 and V is TRBV30; D is perhaps TRBD1 (5 bases). The CDR3 length is 14 residues. The ends were cut back, 0 bases at V and 2 bases at J, with 11 bases in the middle. Germline V gives CDR1 GTSNPN, CDR2 SVGIG (reference sequence). The CDR3 DNA reads as TGTGCCTGGAGTGTCCCAGGGCTCCCCTACGAGCAGTACTTC. Its protein is CAWSVPGLPYEQYF.

This clone was picked up a small number of times. The chain recombines TRBV6-4 with TRBJ2-1, with 14 bases matching TRBD2. This CDR3 is 16 amino acids long. Germline V gene data show CDR1 as MRHNA and CDR2 as SNTAGT. With V trimmed by 4 bases and J by 5 bases, 4 bases remained unmatched. CDR3 sequence (DNA): TGTGCCAGCAGTGCGACTAGCGGGGGGGGTCACAATGAGCAGTTCTTC. Translated: CASSATSGGGHNEQFF.

This clone was detected a few times. The V gene is TRBV27, the J gene TRBJ1-4; 8 nucleotides match TRBD1. CDR1 MNHEY and CDR2 SMNVEV come from the germline V gene (reference sequence). Trimming cost V 5 bases and J 8 bases; bases outside gene matches: 13. This CDR3 has 16 residues. The chain's CDR3 is CASSLTLTGVGEKLFF. The CDR3 region has the DNA TGTGCCAGCAGTCTAACCCTGACAGGGGTGGGAGAAAAACTGTTTTTT.

This clone was seen only a few times. The J gene is TRBJ2-5, the V gene TRBV19; D remains unclear. Germline values: CDR1 LNHDA, CDR2 SQIVND (reference sequence). This CDR3 spans 13 amino acids. The V gene lost 8 bases and the J gene lost 4 bases, with 14 bases spanning the gap. In DNA, the CDR3 is TGTGCCAGTTCTCGGTCACTTTTAGAGACCCAGTACTTC. Its protein is CASSRSLLETQYF.

The genes are TRBV27 and TRBJ1-2, with 8 positions matching TRBD1. The CDR3 covers 13 residues. Germline values: CDR1 MNHEY, CDR2 SMNVEV (reference sequence). V lost 3 bases, J lost 4 bases, and 1 base stayed unmatched. DNA of the CDR3: TGTGCCAGCAGTTTGGGGACAGGCTATGGCTACACCTTC. Translated, it gives CASSLGTGYGYTF.

The chain employs TRBV7-2 and TRBJ1-5; D is possibly TRBD1 (6 bases). Looked up from germline, CDR1 is SGHTA and CDR2 is FQGNSA. The V end lost 2 bases, the J end lost 3 bases, and 14 bases lay between the germline ends. This CDR3 comprises 16 residues. The CDR3 sequence is CASSLTMTGFNQPQHF. The DNA of the CDR3 is TGTGCCAGCAGCTTAACAATGACAGGCTTCAATCAGCCCCAGCATTTT.

This clone showed up just once. The chain recombines TRBV3-1 (or the pseudogene TRBV3-2) with TRBJ2-7; D possibly corresponds to TRBD2 (5 bases). The CDR3 is 14 amino acids. The germline gives CDR1 LGHDT, CDR2 YNNKEL (reference sequence). V lost 1 base and J 7 bases, leaving 14 bases between the germline ends. The CDR3 here is CASSQVKTSGEQYF. The CDR3 nucleotides read TGTGCCAGCAGCCAAGTTAAAACTTCGGGGGAGCAGTACTTC.

This clone has more than one count but fewer than ten. The V gene is TRBV19, the J gene TRBJ2-7; D remains unclear. CDR1 and CDR2 (germline): LNHDA, SQIVND (reference sequence). The CDR3 sequence is 14 residues long. Trimming took off 4 bases at V and 2 bases at J, with 12 bases between the two ends. CDR3 sequence reads: CASSTSRIPYEQYF. CDR3 nucleotide sequence: TGTGCCAGTAGTACCAGTCGAATACCCTACGAGCAGTACTTC.

The table lists this clone with a count of one. V is TRBV6-1 and J is TRBJ2-1, with D uncertain. The germline V gene has CDR1 MNHNS and CDR2 SASEGT. The CDR3 spans 13 residues. V lost 2 bases, J lost 5 bases, and 7 bases lay in between. The CDR3 DNA reads as TGTGCCAGCAGTGAACACGTAGACAATGAGCAGTTCTTC. It translates to CASSEHVDNEQFF.

The chain joins TRBV3-1 (or the pseudogene TRBV3-2) to TRBJ1-3; 9 bases fit TRBD1. The CDR3 has 15 amino acids. J was trimmed by 4 bases and V by 1 base; bases with no gene match: 2. Germline loops: CDR1 LGHDT, CDR2 YNNKEL (reference sequence). DNA for the CDR3: TGTGCCAGCAGCCAAGGGGACAGGGTCGGAAACACCATATATTTT. This encodes CASSQGDRVGNTIYF.

This sequence joins TRBV7-9 and TRBJ1-6; 7 bases fit TRBD1. CDR1 and CDR2 (germline): SEHNR, FQNEAQ (reference sequence). This CDR3 comprises 15 residues. Unmatched junction bases numbered 8, after V lost 5 bases and J lost 7 bases. CDR3 sequence: CASSRTTGLNSPLHF. The CDR3 DNA reads as TGTGCCAGCAGCAGAACGACAGGGTTAAATTCACCCCTCCACTTT.

The chain uses TRBV28 and TRBJ2-7; no clear D gene. V was clipped by 2 bases and J by 6 bases, with 8 bases between them. This CDR3 has 12 residues. Germline CDR1 MDHEN, CDR2 SYDVKM. The CDR3 region is CASSLNTGEQYF. The CDR3 coding sequence is TGTGCCAGCAGTTTAAACACGGGCGAGCAGTACTTC.

The V call is TRBV4-3, the J call TRBJ1-2; tentatively, D is TRBD1 (6 bases). CDR1 LGHNA and CDR2 YSLEER come from the germline V gene. Trimming cost V 0 bases and J 8 bases, with 13 bases left between them. CDR3 size: 14 residues. The DNA for the CDR3 is TGCGCCAGCAGCCAAGATCGGACAGAGATGGGCTACACCTTC. It codes for CASSQDRTEMGYTF.

The chain links TRBV2 to TRBJ1-2; 7 nucleotides align to TRBD1. Germline lookup yields CDR1 SNHLY and CDR2 FYNNEI. This CDR3 has 14 amino acids. Trimming cost V 5 bases and J 4 bases; bases outside gene matches: 7. The DNA of the CDR3 is TGTGCCAGCAGTCAAGGACAGGTTCCCTATGGCTACACCTTC. Its translation is CASSQGQVPYGYTF. Full variable domain (outside the CDR3, taken from reference TRBV2 and TRBJ1-2): EPEVTQTPSHQVTQMGQEVILRCVPISNHLYFYWYRQILGQKVEFLVSFYNNEISEKSEIFDDQFSVERPDGSNFTLKIRSTKLEDSAMYFCASSQGQVPYGYTFGSGTRLTVV.